The sequence of this TCR beta chain was determined in a study of T-cell memory formation after mild COVID-19. Study-level background: TCR clusters were mostly donor specific. Findings and limits, study-wide: Mainly CM and EM harbored the contracting CD4+ clones; mainly EMRA harbored the CD8+ ones. Balance between CD4 and CD8 was seen in clones contracting day 15 to 85, and a CD4+ lean was seen in later expanders. In second-wave clones peaking day 37, SARS-CoV-2 specificity remained unconfirmed.

Germline loops: CDR1 LGHDT, CDR2 YNNKEL (reference sequence). The CDR3 is 15 amino acids. The ends lost 6 bases at V and 3 bases at J; junction bases unmatched: 4. TCRdb recomputed calls from the 5' RACE reads with MiXCR, one row per CDR3 protein. The sample consists of 210,000 or so distinct CDR3 sequences, 27% of them appearing once. In its sample, this clonotype was seen a few times. Its target is not known. Material for sequencing was PBMCs or a T cell subset sorted from them (not recorded which). The chain combines TRBV3-1 with TRBJ2-2; 10 bases are shared with TRBD1. The origin of this receptor is an adult woman who had mild COVID-19 (a few samples of this study predate the infection). Cell type and time point are not known. The CDR3 here is CASSPGTGDTGELFF. CDR3 DNA sequence: TGTGCCAGCAGTCCCGGGACAGGGGACACCGGGGAGCTGTTTTTT.